Shown below are 19 T cell receptor beta chains from a single sample sequenced in a study of shared clonotypes between healthy human individuals. Only in-frame clones appear in the TCRdb table, and some are missing; sequencing was by immunoSEQ multiplex PCR. The top ten clones hold approximately 0.45% of a sample with roughly 1.5 million clones, 95% to 99% of them seen once. Sequencing input: naive CD4+ T cells sorted from blood. Subset defined: CD45RA+ positively selected. The source is a man aged 25-45 years in good health.

This chain joins TRBV4-1 and TRBJ2-4, with 9 bases lining up with TRBD2. This CDR3 has 18 amino acids. V lost 1 base, J lost 7 bases, and 14 bases stayed unmatched. Germline V gene sequence: CDR1 MGHRA, CDR2 YSYEKL. The CDR3 DNA is TGCGCCAGCAGCCAAGGGGGTAGCGGGAGTAGTTTCCGGAACATTCAGTACTTC. This codes for CASSQGGSGSSFRNIQYF.

The genes are TRBV19 and TRBJ1-2; D ambiguous. The V gene lost 2 bases and the J gene lost 1 base, with 5 bases spanning the gap. Germline CDR1 LNHDA, CDR2 SQIVND (reference sequence). The CDR3 has 13 amino acids. The CDR3 region is CASSIQVNYGYTF. Here the CDR3 DNA reads TGTGCCAGTAGTATACAGGTTAACTATGGCTACACCTTC.

This chain joins TRBV5-3 and TRBJ2-1; TRBD2 might be the D (6 bases). TRBV5-3 is filed as an ORF, its function uncertain. V was pared by 4 bases and J by 8 bases, with 19 bases between. CDR3 length: 15 amino acids. The CDR3 spells CARSVGLPNTHEQFF. DNA for the CDR3: TGTGCCAGAAGCGTCGGACTACCCAACACCCATGAGCAGTTCTTC.

The chain joins TRBV19 to TRBJ1-1; 8 bases agree with TRBD1. Germline-derived CDR1 and CDR2 are LNHDA and SQIVND (reference sequence). After removal of 0 bases from V and 7 bases from J, the junction contained 10 bases not matched to a gene. The CDR3 is made up of 16 amino acids. The CDR3 region has the DNA TGTGCCAGTAGTATAGACAGGACAGGGACTACTGTTGAAGCTTTCTTT. It yields the protein CASSIDRTGTTVEAFF.

CDR3 sequence: CASGGISSSYNEQFF. Here the CDR3 DNA reads TGCGCCAGCGGGGGGATCTCTAGCTCCTACAATGAGCAGTTCTTC. The V and J genes are TRBV10-2 and TRBJ2-1; tentatively, D is TRBD2 (6 bases). This CDR3 contains 15 residues. The germline CDR1 and CDR2 sequences are WSHSY and SAAADI. Trimming left V 8 bases short and J 0 bases short, with 14 bases between.

The gene calls are TRBV5-4 and TRBJ2-2, with TRBD2 matching over 12 bases. Germline trimming cut 10 bases from V and 6 bases from J; bases unmatched to any gene: 7. The CDR3 extends over 14 amino acids. CDR1 and CDR2 from the germline V gene are SGHNT and YYREEE (reference sequence). DNA of the CDR3: TGTGCCTCTTCTCGGACTAGCGGGGCCGGGGAGCTGTTTTTT. It is translated as CASSRTSGAGELFF.

V gene TRBV5-1 combines with J gene TRBJ1-2; 8 bases fit TRBD1. Germline CDR1 and CDR2: SGHRS and YFSETQ. Trimming at V came to 0 bases and at J to 6 bases, leaving 7 bases not matched to a gene. The CDR3 is 15 amino acids. Written as DNA, the CDR3 is TGCGCCAGCAGCTTGGATGGACAGGGAATAAATGGCTACACCTTC. Amino acids: CASSLDGQGINGYTF. Full variable domain (missing parts from reference TRBV5-1 and TRBJ1-2): KAGVTQTPRYLIKTRGQQVTLSCSPISGHRSVSWYQQTPGQGLQFLFEYFSETQRNKGNFPGRFSGRQFSNSRSEMNVSTLELGDSALYLCASSLDGQGINGYTFGSGTRLTVV.

The V and J genes are TRBV27 and TRBJ2-7; TRBD1 agrees at 10 bases. V was pared by 3 bases and J by 3 bases, with 2 bases of the junction left unmatched. Germline V gives CDR1 MNHEY, CDR2 SMNVEV (reference sequence). This CDR3 is built from 14 residues. CDR3 sequence reads: CASSLGQGHYEQYF. The CDR3 region has the DNA TGTGCCAGCAGTTTGGGACAGGGGCACTACGAGCAGTACTTC.

The chain joins TRBV5-1 to TRBJ1-1, with TRBD1 as a possible D gene (6 bases). This CDR3 has 15 residues. Germline CDR1 SGHRS, CDR2 YFSETQ. V gave up 1 base and J gave up 5 bases, with 15 bases separating them. The CDR3 reads CASSLTRGIRTEAFF. In nucleotides, the CDR3 is TGCGCCAGCAGCTTGACCAGGGGTATAAGAACTGAAGCTTTCTTT.

This chain joins TRBV6-5 and TRBJ2-6, with D unresolved. Germline V CDR1 and CDR2: MNHEY, SVGAGI. CDR3 length equals 13 residues. The germline V and J ends were trimmed by 8 bases and 2 bases, with 7 bases remaining between them. This chain's CDR3 is CASRGTGANVLTF. CDR3 in DNA: TGTGCCAGCCGAGGAACTGGGGCCAACGTCCTGACTTTC.

The chain combines TRBV5-1 with TRBJ2-7, with 7 bases identical to TRBD1. This CDR3 is 16 amino acids long. V was pared by 0 bases and J by 0 bases, with 6 bases of the junction left unmatched. The germline V gene encodes CDR1 SGHRS and CDR2 YFSETQ. The chain's CDR3 is CASSLASAGGSYEQYF. CDR3 coding DNA: TGCGCCAGCAGCTTGGCCAGTGCAGGGGGCTCCTACGAGCAGTACTTC.

The gene calls are TRBV9 and TRBJ2-3, with unresolved D. The germline V gene encodes CDR1 SGDLS and CDR2 YYNGEE. V was trimmed by 2 bases and J by 4 bases, leaving 11 bases between them. The CDR3 extends over 14 amino acids. The CDR3 coding sequence is TGTGCCAGCAGCGTTAGGCCACCCCCAGATACGCAGTATTTT. Protein: CASSVRPPPDTQYF.

The rearrangement links TRBV29-1 to TRBJ2-7; the D call may be TRBD1 or TRBD2 (6 bases each). CDR3 length equals 15 residues. Germline CDR1 SQVTM, CDR2 ANQGSEA. The V and J ends lost 2 bases and 1 base respectively, with 15 bases between them. This CDR3 is CSVELMTGASYEQYF. CDR3 nucleotides: TGCAGCGTTGAACTCATGACGGGGGCTTCCTACGAGCAGTACTTC.

The rearrangement links TRBV21-1 to TRBJ2-7. TRBV21-1 is annotated as a pseudogene. The CDR3 runs 16 residues. CDR3 region: CASSKRHSDSTYEQYF. The CDR3 coding sequence is TGTGCCAGCAGCAAACGGCACAGCGATTCGACCTACGAGCAGTACTTC.

The chain is built from TRBV10-3 and TRBJ1-5; the D gene is possibly TRBD1 (6 bases). This CDR3 contains 16 residues. Germline assignment: CDR1 ENHRY and CDR2 SYGVKD. V was cut by 6 bases and J by 2 bases, with 17 bases left in between. CDR3 bases: TGTGCCATCAGACACAGGGACTCCATCCGCAATCAGCCCCAGCATTTT. Translated: CAIRHRDSIRNQPQHF.

About this clone: This CDR3 is also generated by other DNA sequences in the sample. V usage is TRBV9 and J usage is TRBJ1-3; tentatively, D is TRBD1 (5 bases). Germline V gene sequence: CDR1 SGDLS, CDR2 YYNGEE. CDR3 length equals 13 residues. The V and J ends lost 2 bases and 4 bases respectively, with 7 bases between them. CDR3 region: CASSVGGGNTIYF. CDR3 in DNA: TGTGCCAGCAGCGTCGGGGGGGGAAACACCATATATTTT.

The gene calls are TRBV28 and TRBJ2-3, with D possibly TRBD2 on 5 matching bases. This CDR3 is built from 15 residues. V was pared by 8 bases and J by 8 bases, with 23 bases between. Germline V gene lookup returns CDR1 MDHEN and CDR2 SYDVKM. In DNA form, the CDR3 reads TGTGCCAGCCCTCCGACCGGTGCGGTCCGGGGTACGCAGTATTTT. It translates to CASPPTGAVRGTQYF.

The genes are TRBV4-3 and TRBJ2-1; 7 nucleotides line up with TRBD2. V lost 5 bases to trimming and J lost 1 base; unmatched junction nucleotides: 5. Germline-derived CDR1 and CDR2 are LGHNA and YSLEER. CDR3 length: 15 amino acids. CDR3 loop: CASSVGGISYNEQFF. The CDR3, as DNA: TGCGCCAGCAGCGTCGGGGGGATATCCTACAATGAGCAGTTCTTC.

The CDR3 nucleotides are TGTGCCAGTAGGATAAGGACTAGCGGCACAGATACGCAGTATTTT. It is translated as CASRIRTSGTDTQYF. The V and J genes are TRBV19 and TRBJ2-3; TRBD2 matches at 9 bases. There are 15 residues in the CDR3. Germline-derived CDR1 and CDR2 are LNHDA and SQIVND (reference sequence). V shed 6 bases, J shed 1 base, and the junction held 5 bases outside the gene matches.